The source of this T cell receptor beta chain is a study of T cells in Graves' hyperthyroidism and ophthalmopathy. At least 3 on the Clinical Activity Score was recorded for ophthalmopathy patients, who also had NOSPECS grade at least 4 and duration under 3 months. Researchers barred patients who had uncontrolled infection, other autoimmune disease, pregnancy or lactation. CDR3 size: 13 residues. V shed 3 bases and J shed 8 bases, with 10 bases lying between them. Germline CDR1 is MNHEY and CDR2 is SMNVEV (reference sequence). This clonotype was found many times. TCR beta CDR3 region amplification was performed from RNA transcripts. The primer set for the first-round RT-PCR of the TCR CDR3 was HTBI. TCRdb ran MiXCR on the multiplex PCR reads and lists one entry per CDR3 protein. The sample lists under 600,000 distinct CDR3 sequences; roughly a sixth were seen once.

The chain employs TRBV27 and TRBJ1-4; D not certain. The clonotype comes from a middle-aged woman with Graves' ophthalmopathy. The material sequenced was blood. The CDR3 DNA follows: TGTGCCAGCAGTTTTGGGGATCGAGAAAAACTGTTTTTT. This translates into CASSFGDREKLFF.